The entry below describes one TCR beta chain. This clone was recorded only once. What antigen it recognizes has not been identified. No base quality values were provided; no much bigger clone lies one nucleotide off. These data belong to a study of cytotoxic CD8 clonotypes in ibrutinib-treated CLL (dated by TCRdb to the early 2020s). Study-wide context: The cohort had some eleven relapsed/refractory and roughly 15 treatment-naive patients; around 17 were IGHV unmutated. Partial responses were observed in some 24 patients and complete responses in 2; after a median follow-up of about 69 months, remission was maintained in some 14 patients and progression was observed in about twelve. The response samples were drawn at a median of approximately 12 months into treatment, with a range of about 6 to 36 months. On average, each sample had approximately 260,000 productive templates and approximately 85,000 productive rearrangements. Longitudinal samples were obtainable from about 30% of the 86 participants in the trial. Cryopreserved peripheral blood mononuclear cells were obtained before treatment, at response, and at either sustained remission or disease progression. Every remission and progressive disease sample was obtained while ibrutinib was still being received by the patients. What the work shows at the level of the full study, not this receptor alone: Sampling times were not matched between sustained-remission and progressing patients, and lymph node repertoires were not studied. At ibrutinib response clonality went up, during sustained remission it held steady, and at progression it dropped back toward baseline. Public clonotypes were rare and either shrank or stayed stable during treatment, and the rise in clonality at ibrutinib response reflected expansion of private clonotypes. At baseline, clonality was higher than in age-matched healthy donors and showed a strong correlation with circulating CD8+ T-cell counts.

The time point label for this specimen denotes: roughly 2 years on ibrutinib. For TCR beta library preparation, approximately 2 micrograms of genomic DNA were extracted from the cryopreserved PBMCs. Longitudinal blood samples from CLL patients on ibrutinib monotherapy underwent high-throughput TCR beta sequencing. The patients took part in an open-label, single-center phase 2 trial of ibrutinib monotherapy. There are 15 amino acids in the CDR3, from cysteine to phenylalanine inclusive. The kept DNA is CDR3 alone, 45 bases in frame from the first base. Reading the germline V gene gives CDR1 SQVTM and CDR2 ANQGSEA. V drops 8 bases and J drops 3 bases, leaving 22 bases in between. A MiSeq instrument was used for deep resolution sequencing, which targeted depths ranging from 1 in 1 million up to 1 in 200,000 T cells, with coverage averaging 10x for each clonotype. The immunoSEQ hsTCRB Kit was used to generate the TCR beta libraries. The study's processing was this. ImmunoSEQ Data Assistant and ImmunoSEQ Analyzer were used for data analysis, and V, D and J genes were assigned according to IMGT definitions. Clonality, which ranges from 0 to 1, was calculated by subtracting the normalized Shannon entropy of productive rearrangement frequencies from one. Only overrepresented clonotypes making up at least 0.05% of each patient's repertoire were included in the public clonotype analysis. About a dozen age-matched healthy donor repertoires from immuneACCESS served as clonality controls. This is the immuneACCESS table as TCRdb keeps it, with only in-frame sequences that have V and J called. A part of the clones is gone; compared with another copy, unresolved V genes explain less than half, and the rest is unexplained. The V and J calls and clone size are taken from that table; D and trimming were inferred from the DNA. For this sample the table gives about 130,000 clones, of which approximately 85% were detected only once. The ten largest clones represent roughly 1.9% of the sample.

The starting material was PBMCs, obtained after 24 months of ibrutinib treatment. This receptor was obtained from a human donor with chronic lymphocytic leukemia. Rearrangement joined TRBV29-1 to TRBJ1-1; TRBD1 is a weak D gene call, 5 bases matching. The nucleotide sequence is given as TGCAGCACAAAAAAACCCGGGGGTTGGTACACTGAAGCTTTCTTT. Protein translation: CSTKKPGGWYTEAFF.